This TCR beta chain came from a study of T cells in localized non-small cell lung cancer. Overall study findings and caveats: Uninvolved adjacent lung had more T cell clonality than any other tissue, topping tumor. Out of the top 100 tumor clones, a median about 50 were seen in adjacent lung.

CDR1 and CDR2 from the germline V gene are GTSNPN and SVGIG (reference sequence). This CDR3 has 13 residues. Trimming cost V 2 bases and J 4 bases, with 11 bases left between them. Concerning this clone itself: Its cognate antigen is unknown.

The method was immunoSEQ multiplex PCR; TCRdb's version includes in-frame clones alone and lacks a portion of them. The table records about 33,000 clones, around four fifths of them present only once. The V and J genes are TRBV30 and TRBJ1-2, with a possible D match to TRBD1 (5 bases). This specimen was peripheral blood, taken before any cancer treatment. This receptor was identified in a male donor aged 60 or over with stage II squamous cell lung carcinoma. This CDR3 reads CAWSPGSGYGYTF. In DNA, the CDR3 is TGTGCCTGGAGTCCAGGGAGCGGCTATGGCTACACCTTC. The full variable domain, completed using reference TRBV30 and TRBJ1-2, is SQTIHQWPATLVQPVGSPLSLECTVEGTSNPNLYWYRQAAGRGLQLLFYSVGIGQISSEVPQNLSASRPQDRQFILSSKKLLLSDSGFYLCAWSPGSGYGYTFGSGTRLTVV.